This TCR beta chain comes out of a study of T cell responses to AZD1222 COVID-19 vaccine. TCRdb's table, derived via immunoSEQ multiplex PCR, lists solely in-frame clones and lacks some. The sample lists 150,000 to 250,000 clones; roughly 92% were seen once. On this clone itself: What it binds is unknown.

Whole-study findings and limits: An increase in Spike-specific TCR breadth and depth was observed after two AZD1222 doses. There were mostly white British donors and more females than males, and clonal diversity was possibly underestimated. Regions 160-218 and 743-854 dominated among vaccine-associated CD4 TCRs spanning spike.

Whether given at about 4 or about 12 weeks, second doses were pooled. V shed 7 bases, J shed 15 bases, and the junction held 7 bases outside the gene matches. The CDR3 sequence is 11 residues long. Sequencing used peripheral blood, obtained 28 days after the second AZD1222 dose. This clonotype was sampled from an adult who received the AZD1222 COVID-19 vaccine. V gene TRBV12-3 or TRBV12-4 combines with J gene TRBJ2-1; 9 positions match TRBD1. CDR3 residues: CASTRGTGRFF. The CDR3 DNA follows: TGTGCCAGCACCAGGGGGACAGGGCGGTTCTTC.